The 7 T cell receptor beta chains below were found in one sample sequenced in a study of neurological immune-mediated disorders. One entry per CDR3 protein results from TCRdb running MiXCR on the 5' RACE reads. The table records around 64,000 distinct CDR3 sequences, roughly an eighth of them present only once. Sequenced input: PBMCs. These TCRs come from a woman aged 55-69 years with HTLV-1-associated myelopathy (HAM/TSP).

Worth noting for this clonotype: Its ends do not fully match the called genes, so a read error is possible. The chain is built from TRBV12-3 or TRBV12-4 and TRBJ2-2, with D hard to call. This CDR3 has 12 residues. The CDR3 sequence: CVSKCGAGELFF. The CDR3, as DNA: TGTGTCAGCAAATGTGGGGCCGGGGAGCTGTTTTTT.

DNA of the CDR3: TGTGCCAGCAGCTTGTACCACAGGGGGTCACCCCTCCACTTT. Translated: CASSLYHRGSPLHF. This sequence joins TRBV11-2 and TRBJ1-6, with 8 bases identical to TRBD1. CDR1 and CDR2 (germline): SGHAT, FQNNGV. This CDR3 spans 14 amino acids. V lost 3 bases and J lost 10; bases outside the gene matches: 5.

A few counts support this clonotype. A much larger clonotype is one base distant, so this may be a read error. The CDR3 protein is CAISFNNEQFF. The CDR3 DNA is TGTGCCATCAGCTTCAACAATGAGCAGTTCTTC. The rearrangement uses TRBV11-2 and TRBJ2-1, with no clear D. Germline loops: CDR1 SGHAT, CDR2 FQNNGV. This CDR3 comprises 11 residues.

The rearrangement uses TRBV7-9 and TRBJ2-3; the D is unclear. Trimming pared 1 base from V and 2 bases from J, leaving 7 bases between. The CDR3 length is 14 residues. CDR1 is SEHNR, CDR2 FQNEAQ, per germline (reference sequence). CDR3 sequence: CASSLDLPTDTQYF. The CDR3, as DNA: TGTGCCAGCAGCTTAGACCTACCCACAGATACGCAGTATTTT. The full variable domain, completed using reference TRBV7-9 and TRBJ2-3, is DTGVSQNPRHKITKRGQNVTFRCDPISEHNRLYWYRQTLGQGPEFLTYFQNEAQLEKSRLLSDRFSAERPKGSFSTLEIQRTEQGDSAMYLCASSLDLPTDTQYFGPGTRLTVL.

This clonotype has a count of ten or more. V gene TRBV5-1 combines with J gene TRBJ2-1, with 10 bases identical to TRBD2. This CDR3 is built from 15 residues. Looked up from germline, CDR1 is SGHRS and CDR2 is YFSETQ. Losses at the gene ends were 0 bases for V and 9 bases for J; bases not matched to a gene: 6. CDR3 sequence: CASSLDPSGSAEQFF. Here the CDR3 DNA reads TGCGCCAGCAGCTTGGATCCTAGCGGGAGCGCTGAGCAGTTCTTC.

Many counts were recorded for this clonotype. The V call is TRBV25-1, the J call TRBJ1-1; possibly TRBD1 for D (5 bases). The CDR3 length is 13 residues. V lost 4 bases to trimming and J lost 3 bases, with 9 bases between them. Germline-derived CDR1 and CDR2 are MGHDK and SYGVNS. CDR3 bases: TGTGCCAGCAGTGGCCAGGGTTACACTGAAGCTTTCTTT. This sequence encodes CASSGQGYTEAFF.

This clonotype was recorded many times. V gene TRBV20-1 combines with J gene TRBJ2-3; 8 bases map to TRBD2. From germline, CDR1 is DFQATT and CDR2 SNEGSKA (reference sequence). Losses at the gene ends were 6 bases for V and 4 bases for J; bases not matched to a gene: 12. This CDR3 comprises 15 residues. In DNA form, the CDR3 reads TGCAGTGCCCCCTCCCGAGCGGGAGTCTCAGATACGCAGTATTTT. Translated, it gives CSAPSRAGVSDTQYF.